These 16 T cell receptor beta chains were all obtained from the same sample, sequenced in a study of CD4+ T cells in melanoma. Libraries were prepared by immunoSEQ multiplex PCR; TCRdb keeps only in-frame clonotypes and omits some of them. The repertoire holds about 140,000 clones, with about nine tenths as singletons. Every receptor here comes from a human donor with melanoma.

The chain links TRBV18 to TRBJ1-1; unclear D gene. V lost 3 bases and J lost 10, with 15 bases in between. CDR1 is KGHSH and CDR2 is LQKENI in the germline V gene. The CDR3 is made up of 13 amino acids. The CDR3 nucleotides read TGTGCCAGCTCACCGTCCGAGGATAGTGGAGCTTTCTTT. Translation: CASSPSEDSGAFF.

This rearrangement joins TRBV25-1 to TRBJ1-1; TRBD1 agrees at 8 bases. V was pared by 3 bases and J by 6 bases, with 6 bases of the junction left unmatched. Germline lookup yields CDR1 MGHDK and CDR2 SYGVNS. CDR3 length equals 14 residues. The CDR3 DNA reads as TGTGCCAGCAGTGACAGGGGGCGCCACCCTGAAGCTTTCTTT. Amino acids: CASSDRGRHPEAFF. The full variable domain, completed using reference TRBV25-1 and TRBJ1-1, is EADIYQTPRYLVIGTGKKITLECSQTMGHDKMYWYQQDPGMELHLIHYSYGVNSTEKGDLSSESTVSRIRTEHFPLTLESARPSHTSQYLCASSDRGRHPEAFFGQGTRLTVV.

In DNA, the CDR3 is TGTGCCTGGAGTGTACGCCAGCGTAACAAGGCCTACGAGCAGTACTTC. Its protein is CAWSVRQRNKAYEQYF. The chain is built from TRBV30 and TRBJ2-7; D uncertain. CDR1 is GTSNPN, CDR2 SVGIG, per germline (reference sequence). CDR3 length equals 16 residues. With 0 bases removed from V and 2 bases from J, the gap between germline ends came to 17 bases.

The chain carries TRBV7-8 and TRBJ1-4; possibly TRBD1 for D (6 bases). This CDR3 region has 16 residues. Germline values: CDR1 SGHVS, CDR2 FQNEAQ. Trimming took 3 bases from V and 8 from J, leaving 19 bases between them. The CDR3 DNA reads TGTGCCAGCAGCTTTGGGGGGCGGGGGTCGGGAGAAAAACTGTTTTTT. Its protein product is CASSFGGRGSGEKLFF.

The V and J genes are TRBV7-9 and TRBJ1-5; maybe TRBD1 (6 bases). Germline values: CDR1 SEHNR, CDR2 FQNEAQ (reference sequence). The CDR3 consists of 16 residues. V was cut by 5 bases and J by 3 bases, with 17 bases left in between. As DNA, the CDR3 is TGTGCCAGCAGCCCCGCCGGGACACCGAACAATCAGCCCCAGCATTTT. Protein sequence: CASSPAGTPNNQPQHF.

CDR3 protein: CASSYSIYQPQHF. In nucleotides, the CDR3 is TGTGCCAGCAGTTATTCGATTTATCAGCCCCAGCATTTT. The chain recombines TRBV6-5 with TRBJ1-5; D remains ambiguous. Trimming pared 3 bases from V and 5 bases from J, leaving 8 bases between. CDR1 and CDR2 from the germline V gene are MNHEY and SVGAGI. The CDR3 has 13 amino acids.

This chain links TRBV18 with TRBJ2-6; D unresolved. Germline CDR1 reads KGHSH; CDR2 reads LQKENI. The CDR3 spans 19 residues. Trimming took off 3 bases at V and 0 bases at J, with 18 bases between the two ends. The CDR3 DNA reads TGTGCCAGCTCACCCCTTCCAGAACCCGCTCCCTCTGGGGCCAACGTCCTGACTTTC. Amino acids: CASSPLPEPAPSGANVLTF.

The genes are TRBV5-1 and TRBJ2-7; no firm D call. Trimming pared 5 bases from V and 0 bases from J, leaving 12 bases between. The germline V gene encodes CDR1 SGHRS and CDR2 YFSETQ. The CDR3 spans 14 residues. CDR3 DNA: TGCGCCAGCAGTTTGACACCTAGCTCCTACGAGCAGTACTTC. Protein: CASSLTPSSYEQYF. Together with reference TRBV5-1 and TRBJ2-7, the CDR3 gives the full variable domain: KAGVTQTPRYLIKTRGQQVTLSCSPISGHRSVSWYQQTPGQGLQFLFEYFSETQRNKGNFPGRFSGRQFSNSRSEMNVSTLELGDSALYLCASSLTPSSYEQYFGPGTRLTVT.

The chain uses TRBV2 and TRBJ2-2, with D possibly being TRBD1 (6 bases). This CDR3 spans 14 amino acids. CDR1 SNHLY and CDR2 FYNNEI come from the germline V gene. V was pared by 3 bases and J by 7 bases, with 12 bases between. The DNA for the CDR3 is TGTGCCAGCAGTGAGCGGACAGCCAACGGGGAGCTGTTTTTT. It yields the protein CASSERTANGELFF.

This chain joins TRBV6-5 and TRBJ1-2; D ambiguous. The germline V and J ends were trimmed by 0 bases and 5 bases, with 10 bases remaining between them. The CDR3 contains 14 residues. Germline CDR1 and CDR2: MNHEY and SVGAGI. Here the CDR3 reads CASSYSEGTYGYTF. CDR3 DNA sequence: TGTGCCAGCAGTTACTCCGAGGGAACTTATGGCTACACCTTC.

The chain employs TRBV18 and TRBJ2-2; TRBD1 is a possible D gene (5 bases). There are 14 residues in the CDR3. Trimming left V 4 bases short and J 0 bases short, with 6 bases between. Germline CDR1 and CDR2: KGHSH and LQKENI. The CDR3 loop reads CASSRQTNTGELFF. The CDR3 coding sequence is TGTGCCAGCTCACGACAGACGAACACCGGGGAGCTGTTTTTT.

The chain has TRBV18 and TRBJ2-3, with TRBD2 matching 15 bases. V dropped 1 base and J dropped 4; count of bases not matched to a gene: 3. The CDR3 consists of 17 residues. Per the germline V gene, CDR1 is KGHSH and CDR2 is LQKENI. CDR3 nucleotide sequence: TGTGCCAGCTCACCACGGACTAGCGGGGGGGCGGCAGATACGCAGTATTTT. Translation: CASSPRTSGGAADTQYF.

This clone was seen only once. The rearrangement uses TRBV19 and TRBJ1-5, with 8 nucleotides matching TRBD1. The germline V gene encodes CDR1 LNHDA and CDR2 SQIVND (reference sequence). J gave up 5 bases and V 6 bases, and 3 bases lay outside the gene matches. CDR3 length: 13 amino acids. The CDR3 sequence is CASRKDRDQPQHF. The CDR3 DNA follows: TGTGCCAGTAGAAAGGACAGGGATCAGCCCCAGCATTTT.

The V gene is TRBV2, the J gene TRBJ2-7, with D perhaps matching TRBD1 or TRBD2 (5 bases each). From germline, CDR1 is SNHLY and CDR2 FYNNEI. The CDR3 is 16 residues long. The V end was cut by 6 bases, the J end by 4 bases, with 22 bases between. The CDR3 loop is CASRLGYRTEGYEQYF. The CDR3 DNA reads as TGTGCCAGCAGGCTCGGCTACCGGACCGAGGGGTACGAGCAGTACTTC.

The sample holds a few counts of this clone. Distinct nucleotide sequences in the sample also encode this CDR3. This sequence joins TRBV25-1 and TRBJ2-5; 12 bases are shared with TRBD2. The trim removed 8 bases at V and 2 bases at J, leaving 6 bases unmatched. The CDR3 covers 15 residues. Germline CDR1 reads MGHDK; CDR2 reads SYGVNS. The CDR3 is CASVPSGGVQETQYF. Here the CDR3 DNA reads TGTGCCAGCGTTCCTAGCGGGGGGGTGCAAGAGACCCAGTACTTC.

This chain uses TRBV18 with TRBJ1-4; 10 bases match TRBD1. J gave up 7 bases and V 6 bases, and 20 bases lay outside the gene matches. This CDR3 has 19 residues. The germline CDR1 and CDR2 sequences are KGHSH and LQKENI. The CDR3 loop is CASSRTSGQGFGEAEKLFF. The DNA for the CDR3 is TGTGCCAGCTCCAGGACCTCGGGACAGGGGTTCGGAGAGGCTGAAAAACTGTTTTTT. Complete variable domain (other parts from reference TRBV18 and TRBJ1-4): NAGVMQNPRHLVRRRGQEARLRCSPMKGHSHVYWYRQLPEEGLKFMVYLQKENIIDESGMPKERFSAEFPKEGPSILRIQQVVRGDSAAYFCASSRTSGQGFGEAEKLFFGSGTQLSVL.